Included here is one T cell receptor beta chain sequence, with context. A second 7 to 11 cycle PCR used barcoded and J-beta primers. TCRdb recomputed calls from the 5' RACE reads with MiXCR, one row per CDR3 protein. The sample carries about 400,000 distinct CDR3 sequences, roughly half recorded once. This record belongs to a study of blood T cells in healthy people across ages. Each sample yielded at least 7 million isolated PBMCs. A minimum of 6 micrograms of total RNA was extracted per sample. Material for sequencing was blood. The source is a man aged 55 to 70 in good health.

The CDR3 DNA sequence: TGTGCCAGCAGCTCGGGTATCCCCAGAGATACGCAGTATTTT. As protein: CASSSGIPRDTQYF. This chain uses TRBV7-6 with TRBJ2-3, with D hard to call. CDR1 and CDR2 from the germline V gene are SGHVS and FNYEAQ. This CDR3 spans 14 amino acids. The germline V and J ends were trimmed by 4 bases and 5 bases, with 13 bases remaining between them.